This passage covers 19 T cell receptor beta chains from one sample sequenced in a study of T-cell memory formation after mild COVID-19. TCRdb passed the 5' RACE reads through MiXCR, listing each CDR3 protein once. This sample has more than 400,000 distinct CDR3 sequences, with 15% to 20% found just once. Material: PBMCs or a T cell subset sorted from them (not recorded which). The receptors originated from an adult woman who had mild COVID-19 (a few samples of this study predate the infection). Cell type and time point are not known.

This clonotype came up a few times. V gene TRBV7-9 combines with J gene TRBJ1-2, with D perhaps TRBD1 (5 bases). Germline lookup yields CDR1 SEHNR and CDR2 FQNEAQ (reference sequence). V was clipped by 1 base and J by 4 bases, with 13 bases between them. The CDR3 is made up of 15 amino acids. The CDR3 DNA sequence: TGTGCCAGCAGCTTAGAAGACAGCGAAGTCTATGGCTACACCTTC. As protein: CASSLEDSEVYGYTF.

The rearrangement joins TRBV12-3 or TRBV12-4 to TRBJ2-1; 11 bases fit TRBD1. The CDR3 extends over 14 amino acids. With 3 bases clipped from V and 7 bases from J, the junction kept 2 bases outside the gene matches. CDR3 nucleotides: TGTGCCAGCAGTTTTGGACAGGGGGCGAATGAGCAGTTCTTC. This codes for CASSFGQGANEQFF.

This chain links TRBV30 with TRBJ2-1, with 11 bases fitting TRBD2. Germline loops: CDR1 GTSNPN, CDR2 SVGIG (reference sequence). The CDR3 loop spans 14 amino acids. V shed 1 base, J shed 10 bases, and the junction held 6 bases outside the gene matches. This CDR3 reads CAWSALIAGGEQFF. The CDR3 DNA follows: TGTGCCTGGAGTGCTCTAATAGCGGGAGGGGAGCAGTTCTTC.

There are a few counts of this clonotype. CDR3 protein: CASSRTNSYNEQFF. The CDR3 DNA reads TGCGCCAGCAGCCGGACAAACTCCTACAATGAGCAGTTCTTC. The chain uses TRBV5-1 and TRBJ2-1; D is possibly TRBD1 (5 bases). The CDR3 contains 14 residues. Trimming stripped 4 bases from V and 0 bases from J, with 8 bases between. Germline assignment: CDR1 SGHRS and CDR2 YFSETQ.

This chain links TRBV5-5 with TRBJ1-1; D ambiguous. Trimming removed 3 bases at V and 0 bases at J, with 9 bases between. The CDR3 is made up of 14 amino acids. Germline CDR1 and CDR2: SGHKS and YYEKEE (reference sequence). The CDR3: CASSSQSMNTEAFF. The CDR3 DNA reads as TGTGCCAGCAGCTCCCAATCAATGAACACTGAAGCTTTCTTT.

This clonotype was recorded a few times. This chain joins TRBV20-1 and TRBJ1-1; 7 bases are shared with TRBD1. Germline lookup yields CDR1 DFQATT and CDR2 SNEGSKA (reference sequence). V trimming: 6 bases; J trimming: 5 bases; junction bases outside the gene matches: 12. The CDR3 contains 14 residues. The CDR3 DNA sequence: TGCAGTGCCCCCCATGGAGGGGGCAGGACTGAAGCTTTCTTT. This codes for CSAPHGGGRTEAFF.

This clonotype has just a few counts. The CDR3 bases are TGTGCCAGCAGCTCCGGGACAGCCACCCGGGGGGATACGCAGTATTTT. Its protein product is CASSSGTATRGDTQYF. The V and J genes are TRBV7-9 and TRBJ2-3; perhaps TRBD1 as D (7 bases). CDR1 is SEHNR, CDR2 FQNEAQ, per germline (reference sequence). The CDR3 is 16 amino acids. The ends were cut back, 4 bases at V and 6 bases at J, with 20 bases in the middle.

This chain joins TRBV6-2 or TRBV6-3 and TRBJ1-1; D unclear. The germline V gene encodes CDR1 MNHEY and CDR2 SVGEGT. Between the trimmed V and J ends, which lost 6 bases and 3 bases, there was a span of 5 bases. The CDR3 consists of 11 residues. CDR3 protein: CASREYTEAFF. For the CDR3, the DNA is TGTGCCAGCAGGGAATACACTGAAGCTTTCTTT.

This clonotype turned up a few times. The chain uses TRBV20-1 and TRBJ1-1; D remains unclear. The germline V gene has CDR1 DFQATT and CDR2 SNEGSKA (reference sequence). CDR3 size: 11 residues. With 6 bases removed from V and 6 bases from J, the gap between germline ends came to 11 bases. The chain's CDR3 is CSARRGPEAFF. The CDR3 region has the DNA TGCAGTGCCAGGCGCGGGCCTGAAGCTTTCTTT.

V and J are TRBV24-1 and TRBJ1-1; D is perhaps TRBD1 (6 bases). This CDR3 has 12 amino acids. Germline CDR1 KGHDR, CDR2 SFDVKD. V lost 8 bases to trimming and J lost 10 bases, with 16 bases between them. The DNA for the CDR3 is TGTGCCACCACAGGGGCTTTCGGGTCAGCTTTCTTT. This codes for CATTGAFGSAFF.

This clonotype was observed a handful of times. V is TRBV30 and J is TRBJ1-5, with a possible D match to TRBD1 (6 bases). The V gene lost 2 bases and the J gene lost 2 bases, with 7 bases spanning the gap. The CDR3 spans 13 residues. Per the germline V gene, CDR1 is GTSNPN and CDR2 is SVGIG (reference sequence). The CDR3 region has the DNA TGTGCCTGGAGTTACAGGGGCAATCAGCCCCAGCATTTT. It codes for CAWSYRGNQPQHF.

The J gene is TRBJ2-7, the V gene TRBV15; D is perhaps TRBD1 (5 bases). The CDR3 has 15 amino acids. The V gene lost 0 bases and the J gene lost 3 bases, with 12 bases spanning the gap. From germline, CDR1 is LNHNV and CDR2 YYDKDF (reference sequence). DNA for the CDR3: TGTGCCACCAGCAGAGATCGGGCAGGGCGCTACGAGCAGTACTTC. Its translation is CATSRDRAGRYEQYF.

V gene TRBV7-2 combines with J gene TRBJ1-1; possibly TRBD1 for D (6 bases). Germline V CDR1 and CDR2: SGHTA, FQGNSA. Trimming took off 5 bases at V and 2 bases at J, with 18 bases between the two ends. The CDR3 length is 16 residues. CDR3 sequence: CASSPLSGVFNTEAFF. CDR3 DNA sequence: TGTGCCAGCAGCCCGCTCTCAGGGGTTTTTAACACTGAAGCTTTCTTT.

The CDR3 spells CASSETRGLGTDTQYF. CDR3 coding DNA: TGTGCCAGCAGCGAGACCAGGGGACTAGGGACAGATACGCAGTATTTT. This sequence joins TRBV5-4 and TRBJ2-3, with 8 bases fitting TRBD2. Looked up from germline, CDR1 is SGHNT and CDR2 is YYREEE (reference sequence). The CDR3 loop spans 16 amino acids. The J segment lost 3 bases and the V segment lost 4 bases, leaving 10 bases of the junction unmatched. The full variable domain, rest sourced from reference TRBV5-4 and TRBJ2-3, is ETGVTQSPTHLIKTRGQQVTLRCSSQSGHNTVSWYQQALGQGPQFIFQYYREEENGRGNFPPRFSGLQFPNYSSELNVNALELDDSALYLCASSETRGLGTDTQYFGPGTRLTVL.

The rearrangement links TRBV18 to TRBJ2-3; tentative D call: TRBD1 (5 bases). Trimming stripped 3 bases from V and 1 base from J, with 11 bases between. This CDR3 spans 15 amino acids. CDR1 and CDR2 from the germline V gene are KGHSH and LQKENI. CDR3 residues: CASSPQGMGTDTQYF. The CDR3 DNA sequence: TGTGCCAGCTCACCGCAGGGAATGGGCACAGATACGCAGTATTTT.

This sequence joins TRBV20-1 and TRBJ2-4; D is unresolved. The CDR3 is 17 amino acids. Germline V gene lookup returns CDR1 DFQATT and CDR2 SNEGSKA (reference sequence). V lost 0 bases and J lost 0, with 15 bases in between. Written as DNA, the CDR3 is TGCAGTGCTAGAGATCTCGACTCTCGGGCAGCCAAAAACATTCAGTACTTC. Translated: CSARDLDSRAAKNIQYF.

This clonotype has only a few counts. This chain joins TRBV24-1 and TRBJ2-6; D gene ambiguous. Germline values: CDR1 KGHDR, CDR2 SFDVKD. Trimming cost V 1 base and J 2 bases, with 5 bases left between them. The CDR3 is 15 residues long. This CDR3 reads CATSDFSAGANVLTF. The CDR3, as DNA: TGTGCCACCAGTGATTTCTCCGCTGGGGCCAACGTCCTGACTTTC.

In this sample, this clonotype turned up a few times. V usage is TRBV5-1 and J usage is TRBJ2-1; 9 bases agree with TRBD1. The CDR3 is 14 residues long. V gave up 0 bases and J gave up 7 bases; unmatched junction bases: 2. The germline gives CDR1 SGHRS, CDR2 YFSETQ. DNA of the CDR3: TGCGCCAGCAGCTTGGGGGACAGGGTAAATGAGCAGTTCTTC. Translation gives CASSLGDRVNEQFF.

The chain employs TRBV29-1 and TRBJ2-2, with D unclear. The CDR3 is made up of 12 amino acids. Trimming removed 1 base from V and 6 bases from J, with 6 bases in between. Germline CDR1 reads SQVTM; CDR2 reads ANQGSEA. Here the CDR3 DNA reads TGCAGCGTTGAAGGGGGTCCCGGGGAGCTGTTTTTT. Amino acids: CSVEGGPGELFF.